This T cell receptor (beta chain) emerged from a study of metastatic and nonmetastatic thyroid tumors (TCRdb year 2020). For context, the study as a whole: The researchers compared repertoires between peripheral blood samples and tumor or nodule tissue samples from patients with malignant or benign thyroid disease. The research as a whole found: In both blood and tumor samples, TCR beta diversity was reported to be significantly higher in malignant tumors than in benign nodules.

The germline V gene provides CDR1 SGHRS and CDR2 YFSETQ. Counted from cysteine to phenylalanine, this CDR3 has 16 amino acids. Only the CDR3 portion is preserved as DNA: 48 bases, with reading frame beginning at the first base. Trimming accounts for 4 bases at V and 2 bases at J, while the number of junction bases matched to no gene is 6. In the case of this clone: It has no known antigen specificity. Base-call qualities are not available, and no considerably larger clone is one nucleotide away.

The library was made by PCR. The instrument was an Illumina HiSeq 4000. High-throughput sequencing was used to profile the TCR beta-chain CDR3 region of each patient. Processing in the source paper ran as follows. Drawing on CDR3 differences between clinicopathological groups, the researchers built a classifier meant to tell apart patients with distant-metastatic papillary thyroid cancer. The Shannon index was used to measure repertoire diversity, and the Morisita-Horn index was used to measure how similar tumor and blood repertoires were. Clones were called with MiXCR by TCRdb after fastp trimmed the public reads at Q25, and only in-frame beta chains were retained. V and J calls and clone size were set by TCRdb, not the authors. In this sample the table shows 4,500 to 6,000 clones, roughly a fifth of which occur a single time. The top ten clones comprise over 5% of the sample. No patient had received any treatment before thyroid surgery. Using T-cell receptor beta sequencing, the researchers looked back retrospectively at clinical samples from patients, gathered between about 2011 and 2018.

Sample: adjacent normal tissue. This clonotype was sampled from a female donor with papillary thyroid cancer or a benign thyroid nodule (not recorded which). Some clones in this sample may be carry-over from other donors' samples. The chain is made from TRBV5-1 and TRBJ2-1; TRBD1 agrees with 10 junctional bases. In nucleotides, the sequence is TGCGCCAGCAGCCGGACAGGGGGAGGGACCTACAATGAGCAGTTCTTC. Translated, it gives CASSRTGGGTYNEQFF. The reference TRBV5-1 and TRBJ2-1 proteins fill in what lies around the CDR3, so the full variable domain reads KAGVTQTPRYLIKTRGQQVTLSCSPISGHRSVSWYQQTPGQGLQFLFEYFSETQRNKGNFPGRFSGRQFSNSRSEMNVSTLELGDSALYLCASSRTGGGTYNEQFFGPGTRLTVL.